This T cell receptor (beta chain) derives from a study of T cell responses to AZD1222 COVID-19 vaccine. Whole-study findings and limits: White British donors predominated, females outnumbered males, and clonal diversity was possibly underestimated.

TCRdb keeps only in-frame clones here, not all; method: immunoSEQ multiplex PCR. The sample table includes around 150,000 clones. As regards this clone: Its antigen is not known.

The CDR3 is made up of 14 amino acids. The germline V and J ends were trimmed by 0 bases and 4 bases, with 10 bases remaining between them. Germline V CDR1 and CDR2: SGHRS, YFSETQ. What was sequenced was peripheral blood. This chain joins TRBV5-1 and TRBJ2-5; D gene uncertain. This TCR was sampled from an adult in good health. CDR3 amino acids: CASSLVVGRETQYF. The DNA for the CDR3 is TGCGCCAGCAGCTTGGTGGTGGGTCGAGAGACCCAGTACTTC.